Each of the 19 T cell receptor beta chains below was sequenced from the same sample in a study of blood T cell repertoires in COVID-19. This table comes from immunoSEQ multiplex PCR, and its TCRdb copy is limited to in-frame clones, with some not included. The sample holds about 190,000 clones, 65% to 85% seen once. Sequencing input: peripheral blood. All receptors derive from a man in his 60s with active or convalescent COVID-19.

The CDR3 bases are TGTGCCAGCAGTGAAATGGGGCAGGGCCAAGAGACCCAGTACTTC. The encoded protein is CASSEMGQGQETQYF. This rearrangement joins TRBV2 to TRBJ2-5, with D perhaps matching TRBD1 (5 bases). The germline V gene has CDR1 SNHLY and CDR2 FYNNEI. Trimming stripped 2 bases from V and 1 base from J, with 11 bases between. This CDR3 contains 15 residues.

The chain has TRBV18 and TRBJ1-6, with 11 bases aligning to TRBD1. The J segment lost 10 bases and the V segment lost 6 bases, leaving 5 bases of the junction unmatched. Germline lookup yields CDR1 KGHSH and CDR2 LQKENI. This CDR3 spans 14 amino acids. The CDR3 protein is CASSPGQGGSPLHF. The DNA for the CDR3 is TGTGCCAGCTCGCCGGGACAGGGGGGATCACCCCTCCACTTT.

This chain links TRBV2 with TRBJ1-5; D might be TRBD1 (6 bases). The V and J ends lost 4 bases and 7 bases respectively, with 17 bases between them. This CDR3 comprises 15 residues. Germline CDR1 and CDR2: SNHLY and FYNNEI. The CDR3 region is CASSGLTGLEQPQHF. CDR3 DNA sequence: TGTGCCAGCAGTGGACTAACAGGGTTGGAACAGCCCCAGCATTTT.

The V gene is TRBV18, the J gene TRBJ1-2; D is possibly TRBD1 (5 bases). V was trimmed by 3 bases and J by 8 bases, leaving 10 bases between them. This CDR3 has 12 residues. The germline V gene encodes CDR1 KGHSH and CDR2 LQKENI. In nucleotides, the CDR3 is TGTGCCAGCTCACCGGCGGGGGAAGGCTACACCTTC. This translates into CASSPAGEGYTF.

This clone appeared once. The chain recombines TRBV9 with TRBJ2-3, with 11 bases matching TRBD2. CDR1 SGDLS and CDR2 YYNGEE come from the germline V gene. This CDR3 spans 16 amino acids. Trimming cost V 3 bases and J 5 bases; bases outside gene matches: 8. The DNA for the CDR3 is TGTGCCAGCAGCGGGGGGCGACTAGCGGGACTAGATACGCAGTATTTT. Translating it yields CASSGGRLAGLDTQYF.

The chain recombines TRBV9 with TRBJ2-3, with D possibly matching TRBD2 (6 bases). The CDR3 length is 15 residues. Germline V gene lookup returns CDR1 SGDLS and CDR2 YYNGEE. V was trimmed by 3 bases and J by 2 bases, leaving 13 bases between them. The CDR3 nucleotides read TGTGCCAGCAGCGCGGTTCGGGGGTACACAGATACGCAGTATTTT. Translation: CASSAVRGYTDTQYF.

Written as DNA, the CDR3 is TGTGCCAGCCTTAGTTTCGGGACAGGGTTCGAGACCCAGTACTTC. It translates to CASLSFGTGFETQYF. V gene TRBV28 combines with J gene TRBJ2-5, with 9 bases fitting TRBD1. Unmatched junction bases numbered 12, after V lost 8 bases and J lost 5 bases. CDR1 is MDHEN, CDR2 SYDVKM, per germline. The CDR3 has 15 amino acids. Together with reference TRBV28 and TRBJ2-5, the CDR3 gives the full variable domain: DVKVTQSSRYLVKRTGEKVFLECVQDMDHENMFWYRQDPGLGLRLIYFSYDVKMKEKGDIPEGYSVSREKKERFSLILESASTNQTSMYLCASLSFGTGFETQYFGPGTRLLVL.

The DNA for the CDR3 is TGTGCCAGCAGCCGTGACAGGAATTACAATGAGCAGTTCTTC. Encoded protein: CASSRDRNYNEQFF. The chain carries TRBV7-2 and TRBJ2-1, with a tentative D call TRBD1 (6 bases). Germline CDR1 SGHTA, CDR2 FQGNSA. The V gene lost 5 bases and the J gene lost 4 bases, with 12 bases spanning the gap. This CDR3 spans 14 amino acids.

Comments on this clone: Other DNA sequences within the sample encode an identical CDR3. The V and J genes are TRBV21-1 and TRBJ1-1; the D segment call TRBD1 is taken from the table without a DNA check. TRBV21-1 is described as a pseudogene. This CDR3 region has 13 residues. The CDR3 nucleotides read TGTGCCAGTACCTACAGGGTAAACACTGAAGCTTTCTTT. This translates into CASTYRVNTEAFF.

The chain couples TRBV11-3 to TRBJ2-2; 8 bases match TRBD1. CDR1 and CDR2 from the germline V gene are SGHNT and YENEEA. Trimming took 5 bases from V and 1 from J; bases not matched to a gene: 9. This CDR3 region has 17 residues. This CDR3 reads CASSPRQGPVNTGELFF. The DNA of the CDR3 is TGTGCCAGCAGCCCGCGACAGGGGCCGGTGAACACCGGGGAGCTGTTTTTT.

The chain is built from TRBV6-5 and TRBJ2-7; 11 nucleotides match TRBD2. V lost 2 bases to trimming and J lost 5 bases; unmatched junction nucleotides: 5. The CDR3 runs to 15 residues. Germline values: CDR1 MNHEY, CDR2 SVGAGI. CDR3 sequence reads: CASSYLLAGEDEQYF. CDR3 nucleotide sequence: TGTGCCAGCAGTTACCTACTAGCGGGAGAGGACGAGCAGTACTTC.

The V gene is TRBV28, the J gene TRBJ1-1; maybe TRBD1 (5 bases). The V gene lost 3 bases and the J gene lost 4 bases, with 9 bases spanning the gap. Per the germline V gene, CDR1 is MDHEN and CDR2 is SYDVKM. This CDR3 contains 13 residues. CDR3 loop: CASSFLRVTEAFF. CDR3 DNA: TGTGCCAGCAGTTTCCTCAGGGTCACTGAAGCTTTCTTT.

V and J are TRBV6-6 and TRBJ1-4, with D possibly TRBD1 on 6 matching bases. The germline CDR1 and CDR2 sequences are MNHNY and SVGAGI (reference sequence). V dropped 7 bases and J dropped 5 bases, with 17 bases sitting between them. The CDR3 covers 15 residues. The CDR3 sequence: CASTITGMVNEKLFF. CDR3 DNA: TGTGCCAGCACTATCACAGGGATGGTGAATGAAAAACTGTTTTTT.

The chain employs TRBV9 and TRBJ1-6; a possible D gene is TRBD1 (5 bases). This CDR3 comprises 18 residues. V gave up 2 bases and J gave up 0 bases, with 15 bases separating them. Germline V CDR1 and CDR2: SGDLS, YYNGEE. In DNA form, the CDR3 reads TGTGCCAGCAGCGTGAGTGGACAATCAAGCTCCTATAATTCACCCCTCCACTTT. Its translation: CASSVSGQSSSYNSPLHF.

This clone was seen only a few times. Other DNA sequences in the sample encode the same CDR3. The CDR3 nucleotides are TGTGCCAGCTCACCAGGGACTAGCGGACACACAGATACGCAGTATTTT. Its translation is CASSPGTSGHTDTQYF. The J gene is TRBJ2-3, the V gene TRBV18; 11 bases are shared with TRBD2. V was clipped by 2 bases and J by 2 bases; unmatched bases: 3. This CDR3 is 16 amino acids long. Germline V gene lookup returns CDR1 KGHSH and CDR2 LQKENI.

The chain has TRBV24-1 and TRBJ2-3; 11 bases are a match to TRBD2. CDR1 KGHDR and CDR2 SFDVKD come from the germline V gene. J gave up 8 bases and V 5 bases, and 11 bases lay outside the gene matches. This CDR3 spans 16 amino acids. CDR3 sequence reads: CATSAPGTSGWGTQYF. Written as DNA, the CDR3 is TGTGCCACCAGTGCCCCCGGGACTAGCGGATGGGGTACGCAGTATTTT.

The V and J genes are TRBV19 and TRBJ1-4; TRBD1 might be the D (5 bases). The germline CDR1 and CDR2 sequences are LNHDA and SQIVND (reference sequence). The CDR3 runs 16 residues. Trimming took 6 bases from V and 6 from J, leaving 20 bases between them. CDR3 sequence reads: CASRQVYSTPDEKLFF. CDR3 nucleotides: TGTGCCAGTAGACAGGTATACTCCACGCCCGATGAAAAACTGTTTTTT.

The chain is built from TRBV16 and TRBJ1-2; D gene ambiguous. Per the germline V gene, CDR1 is KGHSY and CDR2 is FQNENV. The CDR3 is 13 residues long. Deletions cut 4 bases from V and 6 bases from J, with 12 bases between. The CDR3 DNA is TGTGCCAGCAGCCCCGATTGGAGGGATGGCTACACCTTC. Amino acid sequence: CASSPDWRDGYTF.

This sequence joins TRBV28 and TRBJ2-5; 8 bases agree with TRBD1. The CDR3 runs to 16 residues. Looked up from germline, CDR1 is MDHEN and CDR2 is SYDVKM. V trimming: 5 bases; J trimming: 1 base; junction bases outside the gene matches: 9. The DNA of the CDR3 is TGTGCCAGCAGTCCCCTCGGACAGGGAGTCCAAGAGACCCAGTACTTC. It is translated as CASSPLGQGVQETQYF.